The 12 T cell receptor beta chains listed next were all sequenced from one sample in a study of T-cell reconstitution after alpha-beta-depleted transplantation in children. Preparation of the TCRbeta library was carried out with unique molecular identifiers. In TCRdb, the PCR reads were re-called with MiXCR into one record per CDR3 protein. Of hundreds of thousands of distinct CDR3 sequences listed, approximately 14% are singletons. Sequencing used PBMCs, obtained before TCRalphabeta/CD19-depleted stem cell transplant. Every receptor here comes from a girl aged 2 to 9 with congenital amegakaryocytic thrombocytopenia, due to receive a stem cell transplant.

The CDR3 is CSVLDRGNTEAFF. The CDR3 nucleotides read TGCAGCGTCCTGGACAGGGGGAACACTGAAGCTTTCTTT. The chain links TRBV29-1 to TRBJ1-1; 9 bases match TRBD1. Germline lookup yields CDR1 SQVTM and CDR2 ANQGSEA. The CDR3 consists of 13 residues. Unmatched junction bases numbered 3, after V lost 6 bases and J lost 1 base.

V gene TRBV28 combines with J gene TRBJ2-2; 12 nucleotides align to TRBD2. Trimming took 4 bases from V and 7 from J; bases not matched to a gene: 19. Germline values: CDR1 MDHEN, CDR2 SYDVKM. CDR3 length: 20 residues. CDR3 amino acids: CASSSPSPSSSGRVVGELFF. CDR3 nucleotide sequence: TGTGCCAGCAGTTCCCCTTCCCCCTCTTCTAGCGGGAGGGTCGTCGGGGAGCTGTTTTTT.

This clonotype was counted between two and nine times. V and J are TRBV30 and TRBJ1-5; the D gene is possibly TRBD1 (5 bases). The length of the CDR3 is 13 residues. Germline V gene sequence: CDR1 GTSNPN, CDR2 SVGIG (reference sequence). V was cut by 1 base and J by 3 bases, with 7 bases left in between. The CDR3, as DNA: TGTGCCTGGAGTGAGGGGAACAATCAGCCCCAGCATTTT. It codes for CAWSEGNNQPQHF.

There are a few counts of this clonotype. This chain joins TRBV15 and TRBJ2-1; D remains ambiguous. Deletions cut 1 base from V and 8 bases from J, with 12 bases between. The CDR3 has 14 residues. The germline CDR1 and CDR2 sequences are LNHNV and YYDKDF (reference sequence). CDR3 amino acids: CATSRGTSPYEQFF. In DNA, the CDR3 is TGTGCCACCAGCAGAGGAACGAGTCCCTATGAGCAGTTCTTC.

This clonotype was seen repeatedly, ten times or more. The chain employs TRBV5-1 and TRBJ2-1; tentative D call: TRBD2 (6 bases). From germline, CDR1 is SGHRS and CDR2 YFSETQ. The CDR3 runs 17 residues. The V end lost 4 bases, the J end lost 0 bases, and 17 bases lay between the germline ends. CDR3 protein: CASSRSSDRSSYNEQFF. The CDR3 DNA reads TGCGCCAGCAGCCGTTCTAGCGATCGGAGCTCCTACAATGAGCAGTTCTTC.

This clonotype was seen only a few times. This CDR3 is CASTLGQFTGELFF. The CDR3, as DNA: TGTGCCAGCACCCTTGGACAGTTCACCGGGGAGCTGTTTTTT. The chain carries TRBV7-6 and TRBJ2-2; D might be TRBD1 (6 bases). The CDR3 has 14 residues. CDR1 SGHVS and CDR2 FNYEAQ come from the germline V gene. The V and J ends lost 7 bases and 4 bases respectively, with 13 bases between them.

The chain employs TRBV20-1 and TRBJ2-1; weak D call: TRBD2 (5 bases). This CDR3 has 19 residues. V was trimmed by 0 bases and J by 0 bases, leaving 21 bases between them. Germline lookup yields CDR1 DFQATT and CDR2 SNEGSKA (reference sequence). DNA of the CDR3: TGCAGTGCTAGAGATCTCTTTAGGTTGGAGGCTAGCTCCTACAATGAGCAGTTCTTC. It translates to CSARDLFRLEASSYNEQFF.

This chain joins TRBV4-1 and TRBJ2-5, with TRBD1 matching 7 bases. Trimming cost V 4 bases and J 5 bases; bases outside gene matches: 10. The CDR3 loop spans 15 amino acids. Germline V gives CDR1 MGHRA, CDR2 YSYEKL. CDR3 in amino acids: CASSPTGAVEETQYF. The CDR3 DNA reads as TGCGCCAGCAGCCCAACAGGGGCCGTTGAGGAGACCCAGTACTTC.

This clonotype was seen ten or more times. The chain carries TRBV12-3 or TRBV12-4 and TRBJ2-3; 7 nucleotides agree with TRBD2. With 7 bases clipped from V and 5 bases from J, the junction kept 9 bases outside the gene matches. This CDR3 is 14 amino acids long. CDR3 residues: CASTSGRKEDTQYF. CDR3 sequence (DNA): TGTGCCAGCACCTCCGGGAGGAAAGAAGATACGCAGTATTTT.

This clonotype came up many times. The rearrangement uses TRBV5-1 and TRBJ1-1; tentatively, D is TRBD1 (6 bases). The CDR3 loop spans 13 amino acids. V was shortened by 0 bases and J by 3 bases, with 6 bases between the two germline ends. CDR1 and CDR2 (germline): SGHRS, YFSETQ. The chain's CDR3 is CASSLGQDTEAFF. The CDR3 coding sequence is TGCGCCAGCAGCTTGGGACAGGACACTGAAGCTTTCTTT.

This clonotype was detected many times. The genes are TRBV28 and TRBJ2-3; D unclear. Germline CDR1 and CDR2: MDHEN and SYDVKM. The CDR3 contains 15 residues. Trimming removed 3 bases at V and 2 bases at J, with 12 bases between. CDR3 protein: CASSFPRLSTDTQYF. The CDR3 DNA follows: TGTGCCAGCAGTTTCCCGAGGCTGTCCACAGATACGCAGTATTTT. The full variable domain, completed using reference TRBV28 and TRBJ2-3, is DVKVTQSSRYLVKRTGEKVFLECVQDMDHENMFWYRQDPGLGLRLIYFSYDVKMKEKGDIPEGYSVSREKKERFSLILESASTNQTSMYLCASSFPRLSTDTQYFGPGTRLTVL.

This clonotype was counted at least ten times. This rearrangement joins TRBV20-1 to TRBJ2-3; 8 nucleotides align to TRBD2. Germline-derived CDR1 and CDR2 are DFQATT and SNEGSKA (reference sequence). Unmatched junction bases numbered 11, after V lost 5 bases and J lost 1 base. This CDR3 region has 16 residues. The CDR3 nucleotides are TGCAGTGCTTTGCGGGGGGTAGTCCTCGGCACAGATACGCAGTATTTT. Translating gives CSALRGVVLGTDTQYF.